This TCR beta chain derives from a study of blood T cell repertoires in COVID-19. Participants' own reports of clinical history determined their cohort assignment. Donors in Cohort 3 counted as recovered after two negative PCRs, clearance, or symptom resolution. The data were produced by immunoSEQ multiplex PCR, yet TCRdb's version contains in-frame clones alone and is incomplete. This sample has fewer than 250,000 clones, with roughly nine tenths found just once. Trimming took 10 bases from V and 5 from J, leaving 12 bases between them. CDR1 and CDR2 (germline): SEHNR, FQNEAQ (reference sequence). The CDR3 contains 11 residues.

The receptor was derived from a man under 40 who had recovered from COVID-19. The chain combines TRBV7-9 with TRBJ2-7; D is possibly TRBD1 (5 bases). Sequenced material: PBMCs or T cells enriched from blood (not recorded which). Here the CDR3 reads CATGQGNEQYF. CDR3 sequence (DNA): TGTGCCACCGGTCAGGGCAACGAGCAGTACTTC.